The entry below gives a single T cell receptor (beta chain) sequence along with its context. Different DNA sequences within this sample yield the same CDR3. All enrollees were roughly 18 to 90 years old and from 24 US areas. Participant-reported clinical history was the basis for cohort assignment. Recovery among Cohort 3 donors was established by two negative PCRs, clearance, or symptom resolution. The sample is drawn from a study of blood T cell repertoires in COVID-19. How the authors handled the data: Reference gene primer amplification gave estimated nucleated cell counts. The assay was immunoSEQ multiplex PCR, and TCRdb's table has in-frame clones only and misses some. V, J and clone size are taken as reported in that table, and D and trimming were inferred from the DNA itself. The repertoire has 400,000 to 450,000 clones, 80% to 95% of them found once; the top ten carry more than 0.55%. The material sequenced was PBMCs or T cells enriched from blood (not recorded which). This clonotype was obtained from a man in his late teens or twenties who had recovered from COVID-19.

Here the CDR3 reads CASSPPAANYGYTF. The DNA of the CDR3 is TGTGCCAGCTCACCACCCGCGGCTAACTATGGCTACACCTTC. The chain couples TRBV18 to TRBJ1-2; D remains unclear. This CDR3 spans 14 amino acids. From germline, CDR1 is KGHSH and CDR2 LQKENI. The ends were cut back, 0 bases at V and 0 bases at J, with 5 bases in the middle. The variable domain in full, completed from reference TRBV18 and TRBJ1-2, reads NAGVMQNPRHLVRRRGQEARLRCSPMKGHSHVYWYRQLPEEGLKFMVYLQKENIIDESGMPKERFSAEFPKEGPSILRIQQVVRGDSAAYFCASSPPAANYGYTFGSGTRLTVV.